This T cell receptor beta chain is drawn from a study of T-cell memory formation after mild COVID-19. Study results and limitations: Researchers report contracting CD4+ clones mostly in CM and EM, with CD8+ clones in EMRA. Second-wave clones with a day 37 peak had unconfirmed SARS-CoV-2 specificity.

TCRdb reprocessed the 5' RACE reads via MiXCR and lists one record per CDR3 protein. The profile shows about 400,000 distinct CDR3 sequences, 23% of them singletons. This clonotype has just a few counts. What it binds is not known. CDR1 and CDR2 from the germline V gene are SGHDT and YYEEEE. With 0 bases removed from V and 9 bases from J, the gap between germline ends came to 16 bases. CDR3 length equals 14 residues. This sequence originates from an adult woman who had mild COVID-19 (a few samples of this study predate the infection). Cell type and time point are not known. The chain recombines TRBV5-6 with TRBJ2-7, with D perhaps matching TRBD2 (7 bases). The specimen was PBMCs or a T cell subset sorted from them (not recorded which). CDR3 bases: TGTGCCAGCAGCTTGGAAGGGGGAGGGCTTGGGCAGTACTTC. Amino acid sequence: CASSLEGGGLGQYF.